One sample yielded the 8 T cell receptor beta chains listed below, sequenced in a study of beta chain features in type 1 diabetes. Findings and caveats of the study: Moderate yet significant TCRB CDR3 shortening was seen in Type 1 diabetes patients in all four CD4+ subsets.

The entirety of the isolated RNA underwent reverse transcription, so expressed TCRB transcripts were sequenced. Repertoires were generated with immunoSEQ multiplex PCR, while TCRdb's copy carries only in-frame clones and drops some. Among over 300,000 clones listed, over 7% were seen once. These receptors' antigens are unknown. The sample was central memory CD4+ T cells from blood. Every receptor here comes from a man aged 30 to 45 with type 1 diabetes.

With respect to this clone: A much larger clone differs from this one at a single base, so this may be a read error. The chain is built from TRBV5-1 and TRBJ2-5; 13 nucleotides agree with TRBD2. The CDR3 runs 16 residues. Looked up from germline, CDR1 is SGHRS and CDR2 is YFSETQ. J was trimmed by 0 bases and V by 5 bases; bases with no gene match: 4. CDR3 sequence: CASSPGTSGDQETQYF. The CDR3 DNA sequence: TGCGCCAGCAGTCCCGGGACTAGCGGGGACCAAGAGACCCAGTACTTC.

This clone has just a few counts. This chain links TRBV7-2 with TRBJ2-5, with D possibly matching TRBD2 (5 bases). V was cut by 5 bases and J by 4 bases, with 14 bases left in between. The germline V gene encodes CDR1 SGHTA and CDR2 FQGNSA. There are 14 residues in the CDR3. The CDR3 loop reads CASSLRAGGETQYF. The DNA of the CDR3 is TGTGCCAGCAGCCTCCGGGCAGGAGGAGAGACCCAGTACTTC. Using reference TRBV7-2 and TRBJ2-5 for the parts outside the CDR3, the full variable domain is GAGVSQSPSNKVTEKGKDVELRCDPISGHTALYWYRQSLGQGLEFLIYFQGNSAPDKSGLPSDRFSAERTGGSVSTLTIQRTQQEDSAVYLCASSLRAGGETQYFGPGTRLLVL.

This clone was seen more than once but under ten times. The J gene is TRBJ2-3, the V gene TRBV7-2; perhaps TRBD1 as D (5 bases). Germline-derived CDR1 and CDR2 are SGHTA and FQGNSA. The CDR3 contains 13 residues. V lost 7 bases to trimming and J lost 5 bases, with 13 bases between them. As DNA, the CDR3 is TGTGCCAGCACTTATAATAGGGGAGATACGCAGTATTTT. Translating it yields CASTYNRGDTQYF.

CDR3 in DNA: TGTGCCAGCCTACAGGCCCTGGAAGCTTTCTTT. Protein sequence: CASLQALEAFF. The chain joins TRBV2 to TRBJ1-1, with D maybe TRBD1 (5 bases). The V end lost 8 bases, the J end lost 8 bases, and 12 bases lay between the germline ends. The CDR3 extends over 11 amino acids. CDR1 and CDR2 from the germline V gene are SNHLY and FYNNEI.

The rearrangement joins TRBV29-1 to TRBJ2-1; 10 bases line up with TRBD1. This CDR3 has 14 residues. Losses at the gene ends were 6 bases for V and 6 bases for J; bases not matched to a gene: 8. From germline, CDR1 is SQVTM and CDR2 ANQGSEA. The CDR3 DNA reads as TGCAGCGTGCAAGACAGGGGGCATTTCAATGAGCAGTTCTTC. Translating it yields CSVQDRGHFNEQFF.

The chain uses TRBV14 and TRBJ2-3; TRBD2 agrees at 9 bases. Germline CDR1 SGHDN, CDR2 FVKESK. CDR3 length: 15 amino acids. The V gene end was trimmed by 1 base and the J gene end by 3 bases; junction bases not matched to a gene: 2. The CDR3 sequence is CASSQGLAGTDTQYF. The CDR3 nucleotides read TGTGCCAGCAGCCAAGGGCTAGCGGGAACAGATACGCAGTATTTT.

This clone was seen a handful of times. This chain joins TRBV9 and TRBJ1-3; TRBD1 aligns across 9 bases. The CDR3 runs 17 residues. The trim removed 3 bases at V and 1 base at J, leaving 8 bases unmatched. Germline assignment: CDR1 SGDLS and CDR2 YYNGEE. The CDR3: CASSARDRDASGNTIYF. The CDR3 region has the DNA TGTGCCAGCAGCGCCCGGGACAGGGATGCGTCTGGAAACACCATATATTTT.

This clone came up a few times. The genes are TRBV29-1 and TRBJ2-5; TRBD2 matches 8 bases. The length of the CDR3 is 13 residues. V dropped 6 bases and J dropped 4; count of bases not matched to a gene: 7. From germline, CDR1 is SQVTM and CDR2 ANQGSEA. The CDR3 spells CSVNRAGGETQYF. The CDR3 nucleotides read TGCAGCGTGAACAGGGCGGGAGGAGAGACCCAGTACTTC.